The 14 T cell receptor beta chains presented below share a single source sample, sequenced in a study of blood T cell repertoires in COVID-19. Clones were sequenced by immunoSEQ multiplex PCR, and TCRdb holds only the in-frame ones, with some missing. Of about 250,000 clones in the sample, roughly 86% were seen once. Source material: peripheral blood. The source is a woman aged 60-75 years who had recovered from COVID-19.

This clone was picked up one time. V is TRBV28 and J is TRBJ2-2; TRBD2 agrees at 12 bases. This CDR3 spans 14 amino acids. From germline, CDR1 is MDHEN and CDR2 SYDVKM. V gave up 8 bases and J gave up 4 bases; unmatched junction bases: 2. The CDR3 region is CASLTSGGTGELFF. The CDR3 nucleotides read TGTGCCAGCTTGACTAGCGGGGGCACCGGGGAGCTGTTTTTT.

This clone has a handful of counts. The V call is TRBV9, the J call TRBJ1-4; 9 bases are a match to TRBD1. The CDR3 runs to 15 residues. V dropped 3 bases and J dropped 5; count of bases not matched to a gene: 5. Germline CDR1 is SGDLS and CDR2 is YYNGEE. As DNA, the CDR3 is TGTGCCAGCAGCGCCCGGACAGGGGAAAATGAAAAACTGTTTTTT. Translating it yields CASSARTGENEKLFF.

The J gene is TRBJ2-7, the V gene TRBV7-8, with 9 bases lining up with TRBD1. CDR3 size: 17 residues. The ends lost 5 bases at V and 5 bases at J; junction bases unmatched: 16. Per germline, CDR1 SGHVS and CDR2 FQNEAQ. The CDR3 sequence is CASSPPSPGQGFDEQYF. The DNA of the CDR3 is TGTGCCAGCAGCCCCCCCAGTCCGGGACAGGGTTTCGACGAGCAGTACTTC.

CDR3 nucleotides: TGTGCCAGCAGCCAAAATTCCGGGACTCCAGATACGCAGTATTTT. This encodes CASSQNSGTPDTQYF. The chain recombines TRBV3-1 (or the pseudogene TRBV3-2) with TRBJ2-3; D may be TRBD2 (6 bases). The CDR3 is made up of 15 amino acids. CDR1 and CDR2 from the germline V gene are LGHDT and YNNKEL (reference sequence). V lost 2 bases and J 4 bases, leaving 13 bases between the germline ends.

The rearrangement uses TRBV2 and TRBJ2-7; 9 nucleotides agree with TRBD1. The V gene's germline CDR1 is SNHLY and CDR2 FYNNEI. V lost 3 bases, J lost 3 bases, and 6 bases stayed unmatched. The CDR3 has 15 residues. DNA for the CDR3: TGTGCCAGCAGTGATTTGGACAGGGGTTTCTACGAGCAGTACTTC. This codes for CASSDLDRGFYEQYF.

The chain is built from TRBV6-6 and TRBJ2-7; 7 bases are shared with TRBD2. Germline V lookup: CDR1 MNHNY, CDR2 SVGAGI (reference sequence). V lost 8 bases, J lost 2 bases, and 6 bases stayed unmatched. The CDR3 is made up of 13 amino acids. The CDR3 region is CASRGGPPYEQYF. CDR3 coding DNA: TGTGCCAGCCGGGGAGGGCCCCCCTACGAGCAGTACTTC.

V usage is TRBV13 and J usage is TRBJ1-2; 9 positions match TRBD1. Germline loops: CDR1 PRHDT, CDR2 FYEKMQ (reference sequence). J was trimmed by 6 bases and V by 3 bases; bases with no gene match: 5. This CDR3 spans 14 amino acids. The CDR3 spells CASSLTTGGDGYTF. The CDR3 region has the DNA TGTGCCAGCAGCTTGACTACAGGGGGCGATGGCTACACCTTC.

Notes on this clone: In the same sample, other DNA sequences code for this CDR3. V is TRBV7-9 and J is TRBJ1-5; 7 nucleotides align to TRBD1. CDR3 length: 14 residues. The germline gives CDR1 SEHNR, CDR2 FQNEAQ (reference sequence). The V gene end was trimmed by 5 bases and the J gene end by 3 bases; junction bases not matched to a gene: 4. The CDR3 loop is CASSTGTDNQPQHF. CDR3 DNA: TGTGCCAGCAGCACTGGGACAGACAATCAGCCCCAGCATTTT.

The V and J genes are TRBV15 and TRBJ1-5; 8 bases are shared with TRBD1. Germline CDR1 is LNHNV and CDR2 is YYDKDF (reference sequence). Trimming took 4 bases from V and 6 from J; bases not matched to a gene: 8. CDR3 size: 15 residues. In DNA form, the CDR3 reads TGTGCCACCAGCATTAACAGGGGGTCGGTTCAGCCCCAGCATTTT. It specifies CATSINRGSVQPQHF.

This chain uses TRBV5-1 with TRBJ2-7, with 7 nucleotides matching TRBD1. J gave up 1 base and V 4 bases, and 8 bases lay outside the gene matches. Germline CDR1 reads SGHRS; CDR2 reads YFSETQ. The CDR3 is made up of 15 amino acids. CDR3 in DNA: TGCGCCAGCAGCGAAGCGCCGGGACAGTCCTACGAGCAGTACTTC. It specifies CASSEAPGQSYEQYF. The variable domain in full, with the rest retrieved from reference TRBV5-1 and TRBJ2-7, is KAGVTQTPRYLIKTRGQQVTLSCSPISGHRSVSWYQQTPGQGLQFLFEYFSETQRNKGNFPGRFSGRQFSNSRSEMNVSTLELGDSALYLCASSEAPGQSYEQYFGPGTRLTVT.

This clone was counted only a few times. The genes are TRBV29-1 and TRBJ1-5; D is possibly TRBD1 (6 bases). The CDR3 length is 11 residues. Looked up from germline, CDR1 is SQVTM and CDR2 is ANQGSEA. Between the trimmed V and J ends, which lost 6 bases and 4 bases, there was a span of 7 bases. CDR3 coding DNA: TGCAGCGTGGGGACAAATCAGCCCCAGCATTTT. Its translation: CSVGTNQPQHF. Drawing the rest from reference TRBV29-1 and TRBJ1-5, the complete variable domain is SAVISQKPSRDICQRGTSLTIQCQVDSQVTMMFWYRQQPGQSLTLIATANQGSEATYESGFVIDKFPISRPNLTFSTLTVSNMSPEDSSIYLCSVGTNQPQHFGDGTRLSIL.

This chain connects TRBV28 to TRBJ2-5, with 14 positions matching TRBD2. Germline V gene lookup returns CDR1 MDHEN and CDR2 SYDVKM. This CDR3 has 18 residues. With V trimmed by 8 bases and J by 2 bases, 13 bases remained unmatched. In nucleotides, the CDR3 is TGTGCCAGCCGACCCCCCGGGACTAGCGGGGGCCTACAAGAGACCCAGTACTTC. It encodes CASRPPGTSGGLQETQYF.

The chain recombines TRBV5-6 with TRBJ1-3, with 7 bases matching TRBD1. Trimming cost V 4 bases and J 2 bases; bases outside gene matches: 3. Germline CDR1 SGHDT, CDR2 YYEEEE. The CDR3 length is 14 residues. This chain's CDR3 is CASSRQGTGNTIYF. DNA for the CDR3: TGTGCCAGCAGCAGACAGGGCACTGGAAACACCATATATTTT.

The rearrangement uses TRBV9 and TRBJ2-1; TRBD2 is a possible D gene (5 bases). CDR1 SGDLS and CDR2 YYNGEE come from the germline V gene. The CDR3 is 15 residues long. Trimming took off 0 bases at V and 5 bases at J, with 12 bases between the two ends. The CDR3 loop reads CASSVAPDYDNEQFF. The CDR3 region has the DNA TGTGCCAGCAGCGTAGCTCCCGACTACGACAATGAGCAGTTCTTC.